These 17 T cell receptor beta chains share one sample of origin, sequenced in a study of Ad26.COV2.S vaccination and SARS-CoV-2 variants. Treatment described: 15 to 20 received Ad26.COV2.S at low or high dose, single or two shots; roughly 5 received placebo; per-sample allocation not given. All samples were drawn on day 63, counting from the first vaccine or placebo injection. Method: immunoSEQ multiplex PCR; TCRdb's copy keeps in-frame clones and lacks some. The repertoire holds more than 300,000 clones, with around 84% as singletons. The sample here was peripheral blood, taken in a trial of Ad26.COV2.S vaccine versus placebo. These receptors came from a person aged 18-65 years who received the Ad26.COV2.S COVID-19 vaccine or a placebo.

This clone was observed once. In DNA, the CDR3 is TGTGCCAGCAGCCAAGAGTCGGGGGAAGCTTTCTTT. Translation gives CASSQESGEAFF. The V gene is TRBV3-1 (or the pseudogene TRBV3-2), the J gene TRBJ1-1; D gene ambiguous. Trimming left V 0 bases short and J 8 bases short, with 7 bases between. This CDR3 is 12 amino acids long. Germline V gene lookup returns CDR1 LGHDT and CDR2 YNNKEL (reference sequence).

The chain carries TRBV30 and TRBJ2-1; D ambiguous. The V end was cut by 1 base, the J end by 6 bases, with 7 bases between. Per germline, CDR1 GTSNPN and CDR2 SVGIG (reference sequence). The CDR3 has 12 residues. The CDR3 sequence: CAWSALVNEQFF. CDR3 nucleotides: TGTGCCTGGAGTGCCCTGGTCAATGAGCAGTTCTTC.

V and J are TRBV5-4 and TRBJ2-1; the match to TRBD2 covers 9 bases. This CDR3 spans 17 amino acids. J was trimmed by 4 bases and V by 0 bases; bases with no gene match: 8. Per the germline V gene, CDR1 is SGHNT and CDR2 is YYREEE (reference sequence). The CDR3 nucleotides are TGTGCCAGCAGCTTGGCCGGCGGGGGGGGTAAATACAATGAGCAGTTCTTC. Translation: CASSLAGGGGKYNEQFF.

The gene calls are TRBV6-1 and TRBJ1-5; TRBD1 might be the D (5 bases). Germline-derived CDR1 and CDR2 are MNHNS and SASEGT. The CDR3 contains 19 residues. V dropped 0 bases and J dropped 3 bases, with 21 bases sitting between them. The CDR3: CASSEARPGWKGYNQPQHF. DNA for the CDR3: TGTGCCAGCAGTGAAGCCCGTCCAGGGTGGAAGGGGTACAATCAGCCCCAGCATTTT.

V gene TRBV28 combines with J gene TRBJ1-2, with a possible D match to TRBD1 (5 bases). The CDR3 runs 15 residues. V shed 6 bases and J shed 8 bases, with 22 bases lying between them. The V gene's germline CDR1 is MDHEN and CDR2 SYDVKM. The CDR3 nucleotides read TGTGCCAGCAGACTCTCCGGGACCGCAGACTGGGGCTACACCTTC. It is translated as CASRLSGTADWGYTF.

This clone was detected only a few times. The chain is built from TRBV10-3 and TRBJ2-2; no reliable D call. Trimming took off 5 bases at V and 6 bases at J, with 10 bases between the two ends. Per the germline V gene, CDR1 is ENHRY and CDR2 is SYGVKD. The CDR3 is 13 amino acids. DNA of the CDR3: TGTGCCATCAGTAGGAGTGCCGCCGGGGAGCTGTTTTTT. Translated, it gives CAISRSAAGELFF.

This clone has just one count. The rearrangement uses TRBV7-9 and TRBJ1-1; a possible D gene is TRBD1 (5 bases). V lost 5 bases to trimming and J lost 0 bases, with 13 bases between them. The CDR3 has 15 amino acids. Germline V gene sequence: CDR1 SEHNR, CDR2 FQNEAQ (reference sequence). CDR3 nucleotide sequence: TGTGCCAGCAGCACGCGGGACCGTATGAACACTGAAGCTTTCTTT. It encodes CASSTRDRMNTEAFF. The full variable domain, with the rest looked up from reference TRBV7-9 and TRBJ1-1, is DTGVSQNPRHKITKRGQNVTFRCDPISEHNRLYWYRQTLGQGPEFLTYFQNEAQLEKSRLLSDRFSAERPKGSFSTLEIQRTEQGDSAMYLCASSTRDRMNTEAFFGQGTRLTVV.

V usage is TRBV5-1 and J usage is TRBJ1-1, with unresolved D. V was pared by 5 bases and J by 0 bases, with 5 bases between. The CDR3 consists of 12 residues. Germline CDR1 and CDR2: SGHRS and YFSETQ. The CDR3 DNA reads TGCGCCAGCAGGGAAGTGAACACTGAAGCTTTCTTT. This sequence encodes CASREVNTEAFF.

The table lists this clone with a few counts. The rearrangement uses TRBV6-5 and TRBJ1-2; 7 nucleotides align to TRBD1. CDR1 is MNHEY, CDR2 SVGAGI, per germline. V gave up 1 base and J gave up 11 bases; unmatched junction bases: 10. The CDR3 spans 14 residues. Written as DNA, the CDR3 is TGTGCCAGCAGTTACTTGGGACAGCCCCAGGGTTACACCTTC. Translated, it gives CASSYLGQPQGYTF.

The CDR3 coding sequence is TGCGCCAGCAGCTTGGCCGGGGCGGCAACTAGGCAGTTCTTC. Its protein is CASSLAGAATRQFF. The rearrangement links TRBV5-1 to TRBJ2-1; D tentatively reads TRBD1 or TRBD2 (5 bases each). The CDR3 is 14 amino acids. V dropped 0 bases and J dropped 12 bases, with 16 bases sitting between them. Germline CDR1 SGHRS, CDR2 YFSETQ.

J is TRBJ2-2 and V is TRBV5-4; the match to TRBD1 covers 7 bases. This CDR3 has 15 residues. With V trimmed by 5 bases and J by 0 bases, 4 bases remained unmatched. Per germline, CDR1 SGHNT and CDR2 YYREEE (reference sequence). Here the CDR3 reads CASSPGGTNTGELFF. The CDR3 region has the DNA TGTGCCAGCAGTCCAGGGGGAACGAACACCGGGGAGCTGTTTTTT.

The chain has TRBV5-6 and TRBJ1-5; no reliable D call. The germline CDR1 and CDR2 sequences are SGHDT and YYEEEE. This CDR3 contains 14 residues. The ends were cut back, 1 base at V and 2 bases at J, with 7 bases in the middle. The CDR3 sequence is CASSLYKGNQPQHF. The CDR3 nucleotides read TGTGCCAGCAGCTTGTACAAAGGCAATCAGCCCCAGCATTTT. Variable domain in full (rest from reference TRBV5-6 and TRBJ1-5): DAGVTQSPTHLIKTRGQQVTLRCSPKSGHDTVSWYQQALGQGPQFIFQYYEEEERQRGNFPDRFSGHQFPNYSSELNVNALLLGDSALYLCASSLYKGNQPQHFGDGTRLSIL.

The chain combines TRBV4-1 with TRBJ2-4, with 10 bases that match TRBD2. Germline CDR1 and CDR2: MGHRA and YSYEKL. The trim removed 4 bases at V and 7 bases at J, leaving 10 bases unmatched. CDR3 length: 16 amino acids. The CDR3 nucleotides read TGCGCCAGCAGCCCTCAATCGGGACTAGCGTGGAACATTCAGTACTTC. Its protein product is CASSPQSGLAWNIQYF.

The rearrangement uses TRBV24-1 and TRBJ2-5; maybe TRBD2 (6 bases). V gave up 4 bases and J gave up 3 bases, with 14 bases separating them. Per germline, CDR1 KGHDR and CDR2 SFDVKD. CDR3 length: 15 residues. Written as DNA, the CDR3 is TGTGCCACCAGTGACCCCGGCGCGGGAAAAGAGACCCAGTACTTC. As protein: CATSDPGAGKETQYF.

CDR3 in amino acids: CASSPRGSGSTDTQYF. In DNA, the CDR3 is TGTGCCAGCAGCCCCCGGGGTAGCGGGAGCACAGATACGCAGTATTTT. This sequence joins TRBV11-2 and TRBJ2-3; 7 positions agree with TRBD2. V was pared by 5 bases and J by 0 bases, with 8 bases of the junction left unmatched. The CDR3 is 16 residues long. CDR1 and CDR2 from the germline V gene are SGHAT and FQNNGV. Looking up the rest from reference TRBV11-2 and TRBJ2-3 gives the full variable domain: EAGVAQSPRYKIIEKRQSVAFWCNPISGHATLYWYQQILGQGPKLLIQFQNNGVVDDSQLPKDRFSAERLKGVDSTLKIQPAKLEDSAVYLCASSPRGSGSTDTQYFGPGTRLTVL.

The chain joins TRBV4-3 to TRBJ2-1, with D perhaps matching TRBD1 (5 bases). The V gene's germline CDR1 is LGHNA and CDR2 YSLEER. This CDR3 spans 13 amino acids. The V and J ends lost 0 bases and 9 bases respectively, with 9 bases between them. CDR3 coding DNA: TGCGCCAGCAGCCAAGATCTAACAGGTGAGCAGTTCTTC. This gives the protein CASSQDLTGEQFF.

The CDR3 reads CASVGGGNEAFF. CDR3 coding DNA: TGTGCCAGCGTAGGGGGGGGCAATGAAGCTTTCTTT. The chain joins TRBV12-3 or TRBV12-4 to TRBJ1-1; tentative D call: TRBD1 (6 bases). V was cut by 8 bases and J by 7 bases, with 14 bases left in between. The CDR3 loop spans 12 amino acids.